This record looks at one TCR beta chain sequence and its context. The antigen is not known. TCR beta CDR3 regions were amplified from RNA transcripts. The HTBI primer set drove a first-round RT-PCR of the TCR CDR3. MiXCR, applied by TCRdb to the multiplex PCR reads, yields one record per CDR3 protein. The data contain fewer than 450,000 distinct CDR3 sequences, around 15% of them singletons. This sample is drawn from a study of T cells in Graves' hyperthyroidism and ophthalmopathy. General study results and limits: Separating ophthalmopathy from stable hyperthyroidism was achieved by a 13 V-J model. The model anticipated ophthalmopathy a median approximately 6.7 months pre-onset. Blood held most thyroid clonotypes expanded above 0.001 frequency.

Trimming at V came to 3 bases and at J to 9 bases, leaving 14 bases not matched to a gene. From germline, CDR1 is SGHNT and CDR2 YYREEE (reference sequence). This CDR3 region has 16 residues. The rearrangement joins TRBV5-4 to TRBJ2-1; 8 nucleotides align to TRBD2. Sequencing was performed on blood. The sequence was collected from a woman in her sixties with Graves' ophthalmopathy. The CDR3 loop is CASSSFRLAGGGEQFF. The DNA for the CDR3 is TGTGCCAGCAGCTCGTTCCGGCTAGCGGGCGGGGGTGAGCAGTTCTTC.